One T cell receptor beta chain is described in this entry. Self-reported history from a screening survey and questionnaire set each donor's cohort. Profiled with immunoSEQ multiplex PCR; TCRdb holds only in-frame clones, not every one. Counted here are over 350,000 clones, 88% occurring once; the ten biggest clones make up 1.2%. The CDR3 length is 15 residues. Germline CDR1 is SGHDT and CDR2 is YYEEEE. Trimming took 2 bases from V and 2 from J, leaving 11 bases between them. The sample belongs to a study of blood T cell repertoires in COVID-19. This chain joins TRBV5-6 and TRBJ1-5; TRBD1 is a possible D gene (6 bases). The material sequenced was PBMCs or T cells enriched from blood (not recorded which). The sequence was obtained from a woman between 18 and 29 years old who had recovered from COVID-19. This chain's CDR3 is CASSFYPGGNQPQHF. The DNA of the CDR3 is TGTGCCAGCAGCTTCTACCCAGGGGGCAATCAGCCCCAGCATTTT.